The entry below gives a single TCR beta chain sequence along with its context. The PCR employed 60 Vbeta primers together with 13 Jbeta primers. TCRdb keeps only in-frame clones here, not all; method: immunoSEQ multiplex PCR. The sample shows fewer than 150,000 clones, around three quarters of them seen only once. CDR3 length: 12 amino acids. The germline gives CDR1 SGHDT, CDR2 YYEEEE. Trimming cost V 1 base and J 4 bases, with 3 bases left between them. This sample is part of a study of cytomegalovirus exposure and HLA in healthy donors. The wider study: Earlier findings included about 120 million unique TCR beta sequences obtained from about 180 million T cells.

The V gene is TRBV5-6, the J gene TRBJ1-5, with D uncertain. The sequence was collected from a man younger than 40 in good health and CMV-seronegative. The sequenced sample was PBMCs. As DNA, the CDR3 is TGTGCCAGCAGCTTGTATAATCAGCCCCAGCATTTT. It is translated as CASSLYNQPQHF.